A single sample is the source of the 5 T cell receptor beta chains below, sequenced in a study of CD8+CD57+ T cells in acquired aplastic anemia. Investigators profiled TCR beta VDJ and CDR3 from genomic DNA template. TCRdb passed the reads through MiXCR, listing each CDR3 protein once. The table shows under 200,000 distinct CDR3 sequences, with approximately 40% occurring only once. Material for sequencing was sorted CD4+, CD8+, or CD8+CD57+ T cells (not recorded which) from PBMCs. The source of these receptors is a human donor in good health.

In its sample, this clonotype was seen many times. The chain is built from TRBV7-2 and TRBJ2-3; D is ambiguous. The CDR3 totals 13 residues. V gave up 3 bases and J gave up 9 bases, with 13 bases separating them. The V gene's germline CDR1 is SGHTA and CDR2 FQGNSA. The CDR3 region is CASSFRSRQTQYF. CDR3 nucleotide sequence: TGTGCCAGCAGCTTCCGGAGTCGTCAAACGCAGTATTTT.

The chain combines TRBV9 with TRBJ2-3; D is unclear. Trimming stripped 6 bases from V and 4 bases from J, with 12 bases between. The CDR3 is made up of 13 amino acids. In germline, CDR1 is SGDLS, CDR2 YYNGEE. CDR3 region: CASTRMDSDTQYF. CDR3 nucleotide sequence: TGTGCCAGCACGCGAATGGATTCAGATACGCAGTATTTT.

The rearrangement joins TRBV5-6 to TRBJ1-1, with 7 bases lining up with TRBD1. In germline, CDR1 is SGHDT, CDR2 YYEEEE. The CDR3 loop spans 17 amino acids. With 1 base clipped from V and 4 bases from J, the junction kept 13 bases outside the gene matches. As DNA, the CDR3 is TGTGCCAGCAGCTTGAACACAGGGGCCTACCCGACCACTGAAGCTTTCTTT. The encoded protein is CASSLNTGAYPTTEAFF.

This chain links TRBV2 with TRBJ1-1, with TRBD1 matching over 8 bases. Germline CDR1 and CDR2: SNHLY and FYNNEI. CDR3 size: 13 residues. Trimming removed 5 bases from V and 4 bases from J; junction bases left unmatched: 3. CDR3 region: CASSSRGRTEAFF. The DNA of the CDR3 is TGTGCCAGCAGTTCCAGGGGGCGCACTGAAGCTTTCTTT.

The rearrangement uses TRBV10-3 and TRBJ1-1; D unclear. In germline, CDR1 is ENHRY, CDR2 SYGVKD. The CDR3 is 12 residues long. V dropped 7 bases and J dropped 6 bases, with 12 bases sitting between them. CDR3 protein: CAIMASGAEAFF. CDR3 coding DNA: TGTGCCATCATGGCGTCCGGGGCTGAAGCTTTCTTT.